What follows are 32 T cell receptor beta chains derived from one specimen sequenced in a study of blood T cell repertoires in COVID-19. The data were produced by immunoSEQ multiplex PCR, yet TCRdb's version contains in-frame clones alone and is incomplete. Here the sample spans some 320,000 clones, approximately 85% being singletons. Sequenced material: peripheral blood. All receptors derive from a human donor in a cohort sampled during active COVID-19.

The CDR3 coding sequence is TGTGCCAGTAGTATACTGCTCGGAGGCTACGAGCAGTACTTC. It yields the protein CASSILLGGYEQYF. The rearrangement links TRBV19 to TRBJ2-7; a weak D match, TRBD2 (5 bases). The CDR3 contains 14 residues. V was shortened by 2 bases and J by 3 bases, with 11 bases between the two germline ends. Germline lookup yields CDR1 LNHDA and CDR2 SQIVND (reference sequence). Filled out from reference TRBV19 and TRBJ2-7, the complete variable domain reads DGGITQSPKYLFRKEGQNVTLSCEQNLNHDAMYWYRQDPGQGLRLIYYSQIVNDFQKGDIAEGYSVSREKKESFPLTVTSAQKNPTAFYLCASSILLGGYEQYFGPGTRLTVT.

This clone was detected only once. The CDR3 DNA follows: TGTGCCAGCAGCACCAGGGACAGGGGCGAGGGCGAGCAGTACTTC. Translation: CASSTRDRGEGEQYF. V gene TRBV9 combines with J gene TRBJ2-7; TRBD1 agrees at 10 bases. CDR3 length: 15 residues. Germline V gene data show CDR1 as SGDLS and CDR2 as YYNGEE. J was trimmed by 6 bases and V by 4 bases; bases with no gene match: 10. Full variable domain (outside the CDR3, taken from reference TRBV9 and TRBJ2-7): DSGVTQTPKHLITATGQRVTLRCSPRSGDLSVYWYQQSLDQGLQFLIQYYNGEERAKGNILERFSAQQFPDLHSELNLSSLELGDSALYFCASSTRDRGEGEQYFGPGTRLTVT.

This chain links TRBV5-1 with TRBJ2-4; 7 bases are a match to TRBD1. The CDR3 sequence is 16 residues long. V was pared by 1 base and J by 1 base, with 5 bases of the junction left unmatched. Per the germline V gene, CDR1 is SGHRS and CDR2 is YFSETQ. CDR3 amino acids: CASSLQQGKAKNIQYF. CDR3 bases: TGCGCCAGCAGCTTGCAACAGGGGAAGGCCAAAAACATTCAGTACTTC.

This clone has only one observation. The chain links TRBV19 to TRBJ1-5, with TRBD1 matching 9 bases. CDR3 size: 13 residues. The V and J ends lost 5 bases and 10 bases, in that order; junction bases with no gene match: 6. Germline V CDR1 and CDR2: LNHDA, SQIVND (reference sequence). The CDR3 DNA follows: TGTGCCAGTAGTTTCCGGGACAGGGACCCCCAGCATTTT. This gives the protein CASSFRDRDPQHF. The full variable domain, completed using reference TRBV19 and TRBJ1-5, is DGGITQSPKYLFRKEGQNVTLSCEQNLNHDAMYWYRQDPGQGLRLIYYSQIVNDFQKGDIAEGYSVSREKKESFPLTVTSAQKNPTAFYLCASSFRDRDPQHFGDGTRLSIL.

This sequence joins TRBV6-1 and TRBJ2-7, with a tentative D call TRBD1 (5 bases). V was shortened by 3 bases and J by 4 bases, with 7 bases between the two germline ends. The CDR3 is 12 residues long. From germline, CDR1 is MNHNS and CDR2 SASEGT. The CDR3 nucleotides are TGTGCCAGCAGTGAGACAGAATACGAGCAGTACTTC. It translates to CASSETEYEQYF.

This clone was detected a few times. The rearrangement links TRBV29-1 to TRBJ2-4, with D possibly TRBD1 on 5 matching bases. The CDR3 covers 13 residues. Trimming took 2 bases from V and 4 from J, leaving 9 bases between them. Germline CDR1 is SQVTM and CDR2 is ANQGSEA. The DNA for the CDR3 is TGCAGCGTTGAAAGGGGCCTGAAAAACATTCAGTACTTC. Its translation is CSVERGLKNIQYF.

The CDR3 loop is CASSMGGLSGANVLTF. The CDR3 region has the DNA TGTGCCAGTAGTATGGGGGGACTCTCTGGGGCCAACGTCCTGACTTTC. The chain has TRBV19 and TRBJ2-6; tentatively, D is TRBD2 (6 bases). The CDR3 consists of 16 residues. V dropped 3 bases and J dropped 0 bases, with 9 bases sitting between them. The germline CDR1 and CDR2 sequences are LNHDA and SQIVND (reference sequence). The variable domain in full, completed from reference TRBV19 and TRBJ2-6, reads DGGITQSPKYLFRKEGQNVTLSCEQNLNHDAMYWYRQDPGQGLRLIYYSQIVNDFQKGDIAEGYSVSREKKESFPLTVTSAQKNPTAFYLCASSMGGLSGANVLTFGAGSRLTVL.

The chain carries TRBV6-6 and TRBJ1-6; 10 positions agree with TRBD1. CDR3 size: 15 residues. The V gene end was trimmed by 5 bases and the J gene end by 9 bases; junction bases not matched to a gene: 7. CDR1 is MNHNY and CDR2 is SVGAGI in the germline V gene (reference sequence). The CDR3 is CASSLDRGKVSPLHF. The DNA for the CDR3 is TGTGCCAGCAGTCTGGACAGGGGGAAAGTTTCACCCCTCCACTTT.

This chain connects TRBV19 to TRBJ2-5; no reliable D call. This CDR3 contains 13 residues. CDR1 is LNHDA, CDR2 SQIVND, per germline (reference sequence). Deletions cut 1 base from V and 2 bases from J, with 5 bases between. The CDR3 coding sequence is TGTGCCAGTAGTATAGCGGTTCAAGAGACCCAGTACTTC. Its translation: CASSIAVQETQYF.

The V gene is TRBV6-6, the J gene TRBJ2-1; 9 bases match TRBD1. CDR1 is MNHNY, CDR2 SVGAGI, per germline (reference sequence). V was pared by 8 bases and J by 5 bases, with 7 bases of the junction left unmatched. The CDR3 loop spans 14 amino acids. The CDR3 region is CASVGQGIHNEQFF. The CDR3, as DNA: TGTGCCAGCGTCGGACAGGGGATCCACAATGAGCAGTTCTTC.

This rearrangement joins TRBV9 to TRBJ2-2; D not resolved. Trimming stripped 0 bases from V and 4 bases from J, with 13 bases between. There are 16 residues in the CDR3. Germline V CDR1 and CDR2: SGDLS, YYNGEE. This CDR3 is CASSVVGFGVTGELFF. The CDR3 DNA reads TGTGCCAGCAGCGTAGTTGGGTTTGGAGTCACCGGGGAGCTGTTTTTT.

V is TRBV6-5 and J is TRBJ2-5; 7 positions match TRBD2. Trimming cost V 10 bases and J 4 bases; bases outside gene matches: 9. The CDR3 contains 13 residues. Looked up from germline, CDR1 is MNHEY and CDR2 is SVGAGI. The CDR3 here is CATSRGEGETQYF. DNA for the CDR3: TGTGCCACTTCCCGGGGGGAGGGAGAGACCCAGTACTTC.

The chain joins TRBV11-2 to TRBJ2-4; weak D call: TRBD2 (6 bases). The germline gives CDR1 SGHAT, CDR2 FQNNGV. The CDR3 extends over 14 amino acids. Between the trimmed V and J ends, which lost 5 bases and 0 bases, there was a span of 8 bases. The CDR3 coding sequence is TGTGCCAGCAGCCGGGGACTAGCCAAAAACATTCAGTACTTC. Amino acid sequence: CASSRGLAKNIQYF.

This chain joins TRBV15 and TRBJ2-3, with 9 bases identical to TRBD1. V was clipped by 5 bases and J by 7 bases; unmatched bases: 10. The V gene's germline CDR1 is LNHNV and CDR2 YYDKDF (reference sequence). The CDR3 loop spans 15 amino acids. This CDR3 reads CATSWGQGLENTQYF. The DNA for the CDR3 is TGTGCCACCAGCTGGGGACAGGGCTTGGAAAATACGCAGTATTTT.

This chain joins TRBV6-5 and TRBJ2-3, with 10 bases identical to TRBD1. CDR3 length: 15 residues. After removal of 7 bases from V and 5 bases from J, the junction contained 9 bases not matched to a gene. The V gene's germline CDR1 is MNHEY and CDR2 SVGAGI. The CDR3 coding sequence is TGTGCCAGCACTCCGGACAGGGGGATCGGAGATACGCAGTATTTT. Translated: CASTPDRGIGDTQYF.

The chain employs TRBV24-1 and TRBJ1-1; D unclear. V was trimmed by 3 bases and J by 1 base, leaving 5 bases between them. CDR1 KGHDR and CDR2 SFDVKD come from the germline V gene. The CDR3 contains 13 residues. The CDR3 coding sequence is TGTGCCACCAGTGATACAGCGAACACTGAAGCTTTCTTT. Its protein is CATSDTANTEAFF.

This sequence joins TRBV5-3 and TRBJ1-2; 11 bases align to TRBD1. TRBV5-3 is assigned to the ORF class and has an uncertain function. V trimming: 1 base; J trimming: 0 bases; junction bases outside the gene matches: 11. The CDR3 contains 19 residues. CDR3 coding DNA: TGTGCCAGAAGCTTGTGCCTCCGGGACAGGGGGAACACTAACTATGGCTACACCTTC. It specifies CARSLCLRDRGNTNYGYTF.

The rearrangement uses TRBV2 and TRBJ2-7; D call uncertain. The V end was cut by 6 bases, the J end by 1 base, with 10 bases between. The CDR3 contains 13 residues. The V gene's germline CDR1 is SNHLY and CDR2 FYNNEI. CDR3 sequence: CASRADLSYEQYF. In DNA form, the CDR3 reads TGTGCCAGCAGGGCAGACTTATCCTACGAGCAGTACTTC.

The rearrangement uses TRBV18 and TRBJ1-6, with TRBD1 identical over 7 bases. There are 15 residues in the CDR3. Losses at the gene ends were 3 bases for V and 4 bases for J; bases not matched to a gene: 3. Germline V gives CDR1 KGHSH, CDR2 LQKENI. CDR3 nucleotide sequence: TGTGCCAGCTCACCTGGACAGGCTTATAATTCACCCCTCCACTTT. This sequence encodes CASSPGQAYNSPLHF.

This chain uses TRBV12-3 or TRBV12-4 with TRBJ2-7; 7 bases are a match to TRBD2. Trimming at V came to 7 bases and at J to 0 bases, leaving 3 bases not matched to a gene. This CDR3 has 13 residues. The CDR3 coding sequence is TGTGCCAGCAAAGCGGGGCCCTCCTACGAGCAGTACTTC. This translates into CASKAGPSYEQYF.

This clone has a handful of counts. V and J are TRBV12-5 and TRBJ2-7; 7 positions agree with TRBD1. CDR1 and CDR2 from the germline V gene are LGHNT and FRNRAP. Germline trimming cut 0 bases from V and 2 bases from J; bases unmatched to any gene: 4. CDR3 length equals 15 residues. The CDR3 loop is CASGLVNRGTYEQYF. CDR3 DNA: TGTGCTAGTGGTTTGGTCAACAGGGGCACCTACGAGCAGTACTTC.

The sample holds one count of this clone. The chain employs TRBV2 and TRBJ1-2, with D possibly TRBD1 on 6 matching bases. CDR3 length equals 13 residues. Germline assignment: CDR1 SNHLY and CDR2 FYNNEI. Trimming took off 8 bases at V and 2 bases at J, with 12 bases between the two ends. CDR3 coding DNA: TGTGCCAGCGGGCGGGGGGCGAACTATGGCTACACCTTC. It yields the protein CASGRGANYGYTF. The whole variable domain, filled in from reference TRBV2 and TRBJ1-2, reads EPEVTQTPSHQVTQMGQEVILRCVPISNHLYFYWYRQILGQKVEFLVSFYNNEISEKSEIFDDQFSVERPDGSNFTLKIRSTKLEDSAMYFCASGRGANYGYTFGSGTRLTVV.

The chain couples TRBV7-6 to TRBJ2-5, with TRBD2 matching over 8 bases. The germline V gene has CDR1 SGHVS and CDR2 FNYEAQ. V lost 3 bases to trimming and J lost 4 bases; unmatched junction nucleotides: 7. This CDR3 region has 15 residues. The CDR3 nucleotides read TGTGCCAGCAGCTTGGACCGGGGGGGTGGAGAGACCCAGTACTTC. It yields the protein CASSLDRGGGETQYF.

The chain employs TRBV6-5 and TRBJ2-2; 8 positions match TRBD2. In germline, CDR1 is MNHEY, CDR2 SVGAGI. This CDR3 contains 16 residues. Trimming removed 0 bases from V and 6 bases from J; junction bases left unmatched: 6. The CDR3 sequence: CASSYSSGGPSGELFF. CDR3 nucleotides: TGTGCCAGCAGTTACTCGAGCGGGGGACCCTCCGGGGAGCTGTTTTTT.

The chain employs TRBV29-1 and TRBJ2-3; 8 nucleotides align to TRBD1. Germline lookup yields CDR1 SQVTM and CDR2 ANQGSEA. V was clipped by 4 bases and J by 5 bases; unmatched bases: 5. The CDR3 is 13 amino acids. Written as DNA, the CDR3 is TGCAGCGTTGGCAGGGGGCGCGAAGATACGCAGTATTTT. Amino acids: CSVGRGREDTQYF.

This clone was seen only once. CDR3 in amino acids: CASSLDSKWAYGYTF. The CDR3 region has the DNA TGTGCCAGCAGCTTGGACAGTAAGTGGGCCTATGGCTACACCTTC. This sequence joins TRBV5-6 and TRBJ1-2, with no clear D. This CDR3 is built from 15 residues. Germline loops: CDR1 SGHDT, CDR2 YYEEEE. V dropped 0 bases and J dropped 4 bases, with 13 bases sitting between them.

In this sample, this clone turned up a few times. The chain employs TRBV9 and TRBJ1-2; the D gene is possibly TRBD1 (5 bases). The V gene lost 4 bases and the J gene lost 5 bases, with 9 bases spanning the gap. The CDR3 is made up of 12 amino acids. Per the germline V gene, CDR1 is SGDLS and CDR2 is YYNGEE. The CDR3 loop reads CASSSTVYGYTF. In nucleotides, the CDR3 is TGTGCCAGCAGCTCGACAGTTTATGGCTACACCTTC.

V gene TRBV12-5 combines with J gene TRBJ2-2, with D possibly being TRBD1 (6 bases). CDR1 is LGHNT and CDR2 is FRNRAP in the germline V gene. This CDR3 region has 18 residues. Between the trimmed V and J ends, which lost 0 bases and 1 base, there was a span of 15 bases. The DNA of the CDR3 is TGTGCTAGTGGTTTGGTATACGCGGTGACAGGGAACACCGGGGAGCTGTTTTTT. This gives the protein CASGLVYAVTGNTGELFF.

The chain combines TRBV29-1 with TRBJ2-7; 8 bases match TRBD1. The V gene's germline CDR1 is SQVTM and CDR2 ANQGSEA. The CDR3 has 14 residues. The V gene end was trimmed by 6 bases and the J gene end by 3 bases; junction bases not matched to a gene: 10. DNA of the CDR3: TGCAGCGTACAGGGGGGTCTGAAAAACTACGAGCAGTACTTC. Translated, it gives CSVQGGLKNYEQYF.

J is TRBJ1-3 and V is TRBV18; no definite D call. The CDR3 spans 15 residues. The germline V and J ends were trimmed by 3 bases and 0 bases, with 9 bases remaining between them. Germline CDR1 is KGHSH and CDR2 is LQKENI. The CDR3 here is CASSPTRNSGNTIYF. The CDR3 coding sequence is TGTGCCAGCTCACCCACCAGAAACTCTGGAAACACCATATATTTT.

The chain joins TRBV5-1 to TRBJ1-1; TRBD1 matches at 7 bases. From germline, CDR1 is SGHRS and CDR2 YFSETQ. This CDR3 spans 14 amino acids. V lost 3 bases, J lost 0 bases, and 2 bases stayed unmatched. The CDR3 loop reads CASSWGQMNTEAFF. In DNA form, the CDR3 reads TGCGCCAGCAGCTGGGGACAGATGAACACTGAAGCTTTCTTT.

The chain joins TRBV19 to TRBJ2-3; TRBD2 aligns across 15 bases. Trimming removed 11 bases from V and 10 bases from J; junction bases left unmatched: 10. The germline V gene encodes CDR1 LNHDA and CDR2 SQIVND (reference sequence). CDR3 length: 14 residues. The CDR3 protein is CACRTSGGDRAQYF. DNA of the CDR3: TGTGCCTGCCGGACTAGCGGGGGGGACAGGGCGCAGTATTTT.